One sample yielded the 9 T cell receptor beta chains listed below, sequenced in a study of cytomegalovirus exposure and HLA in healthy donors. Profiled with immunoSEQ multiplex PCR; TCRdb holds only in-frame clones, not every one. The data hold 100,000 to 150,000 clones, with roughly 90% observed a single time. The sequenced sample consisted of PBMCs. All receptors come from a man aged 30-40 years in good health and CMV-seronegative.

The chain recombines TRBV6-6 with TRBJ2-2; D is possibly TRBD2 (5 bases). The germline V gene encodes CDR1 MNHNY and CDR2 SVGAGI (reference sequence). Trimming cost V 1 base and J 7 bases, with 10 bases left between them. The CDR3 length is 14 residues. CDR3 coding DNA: TGTGCCAGCAGTTACTGGCGAGCGGACGGGGAGCTGTTTTTT. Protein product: CASSYWRADGELFF.

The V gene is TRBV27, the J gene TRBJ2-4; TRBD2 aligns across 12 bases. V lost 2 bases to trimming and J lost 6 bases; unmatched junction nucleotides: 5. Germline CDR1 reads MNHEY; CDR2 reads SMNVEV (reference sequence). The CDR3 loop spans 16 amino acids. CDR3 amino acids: CASSLRLAGEGNIQYF. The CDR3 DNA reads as TGTGCCAGCAGTTTACGACTAGCGGGAGAAGGAAACATTCAGTACTTC.

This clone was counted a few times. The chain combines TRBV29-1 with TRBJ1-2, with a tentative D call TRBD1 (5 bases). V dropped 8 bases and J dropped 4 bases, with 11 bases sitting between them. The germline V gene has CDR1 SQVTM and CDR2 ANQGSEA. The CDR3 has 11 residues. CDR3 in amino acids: CSFDGGYGYTF. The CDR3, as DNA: TGCAGCTTCGACGGGGGCTATGGCTACACCTTC.

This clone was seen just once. The CDR3 region is CASSYGPRDGELFF. The CDR3, as DNA: TGTGCCAGCAGTTACGGCCCTCGGGACGGGGAGCTGTTTTTT. The chain recombines TRBV6-6 with TRBJ2-2; D is perhaps TRBD2 (5 bases). Per the germline V gene, CDR1 is MNHNY and CDR2 is SVGAGI (reference sequence). CDR3 length: 14 amino acids. The V gene lost 2 bases and the J gene lost 7 bases, with 11 bases spanning the gap.

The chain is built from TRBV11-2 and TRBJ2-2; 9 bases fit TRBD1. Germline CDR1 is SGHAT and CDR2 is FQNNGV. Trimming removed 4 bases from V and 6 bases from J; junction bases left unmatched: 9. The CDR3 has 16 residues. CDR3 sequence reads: CASSYTRTGVSGELFF. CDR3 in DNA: TGTGCCAGCAGCTATACAAGGACAGGGGTCTCCGGGGAGCTGTTTTTT.

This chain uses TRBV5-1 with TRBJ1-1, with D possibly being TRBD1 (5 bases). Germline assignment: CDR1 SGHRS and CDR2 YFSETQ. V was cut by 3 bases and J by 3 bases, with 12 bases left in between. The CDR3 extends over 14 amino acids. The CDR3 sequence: CASSSRQGYTEAFF. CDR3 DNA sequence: TGCGCCAGCAGCTCCCGCCAGGGCTACACTGAAGCTTTCTTT.

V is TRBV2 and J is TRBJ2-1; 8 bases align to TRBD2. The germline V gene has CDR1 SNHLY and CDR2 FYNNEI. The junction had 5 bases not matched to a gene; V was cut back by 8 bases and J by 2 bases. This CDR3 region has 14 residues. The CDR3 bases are TGTGCCAGCTTTGGCGGGAGGCCCTACAATGAGCAGTTCTTC. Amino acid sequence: CASFGGRPYNEQFF. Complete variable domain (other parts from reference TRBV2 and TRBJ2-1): EPEVTQTPSHQVTQMGQEVILRCVPISNHLYFYWYRQILGQKVEFLVSFYNNEISEKSEIFDDQFSVERPDGSNFTLKIRSTKLEDSAMYFCASFGGRPYNEQFFGPGTRLTVL.

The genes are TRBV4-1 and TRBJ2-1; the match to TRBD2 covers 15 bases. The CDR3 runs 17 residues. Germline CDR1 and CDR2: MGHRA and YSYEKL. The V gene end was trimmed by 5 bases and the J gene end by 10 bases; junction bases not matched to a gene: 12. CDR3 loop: CASSFTGLAGGPPEQFF. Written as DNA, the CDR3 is TGCGCCAGCAGCTTTACCGGACTAGCGGGGGGGCCACCGGAGCAGTTCTTC.

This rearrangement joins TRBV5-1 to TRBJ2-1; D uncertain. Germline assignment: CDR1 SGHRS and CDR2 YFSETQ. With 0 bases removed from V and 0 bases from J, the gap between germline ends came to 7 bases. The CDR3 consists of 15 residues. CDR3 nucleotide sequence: TGCGCCAGCAGCTTGGTGTCCAGCTCCTACAATGAGCAGTTCTTC. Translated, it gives CASSLVSSSYNEQFF.